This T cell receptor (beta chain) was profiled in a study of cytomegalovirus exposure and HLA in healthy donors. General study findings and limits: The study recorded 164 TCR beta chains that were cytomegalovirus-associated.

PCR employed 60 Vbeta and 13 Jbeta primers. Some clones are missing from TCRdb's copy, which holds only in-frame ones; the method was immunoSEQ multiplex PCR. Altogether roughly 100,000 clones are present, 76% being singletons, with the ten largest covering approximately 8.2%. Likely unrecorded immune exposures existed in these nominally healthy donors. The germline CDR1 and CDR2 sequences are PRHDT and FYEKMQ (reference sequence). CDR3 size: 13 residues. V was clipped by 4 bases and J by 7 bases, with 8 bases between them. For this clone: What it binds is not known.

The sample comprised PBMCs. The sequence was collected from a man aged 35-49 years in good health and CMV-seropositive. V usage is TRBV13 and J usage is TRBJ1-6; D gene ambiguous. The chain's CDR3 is CASSWTGNSPLHF. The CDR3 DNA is TGTGCCAGCAGCTGGACGGGAAATTCACCCCTCCACTTT.